This T cell receptor beta chain is from a study of post-analysis software for immune sequencing data. Study-level background: The courses of disease that were included comprised relapsing-remitting, secondary progressive and progressive-relapsing multiple sclerosis. Overall study findings and caveats: Versus controls, multiple sclerosis patients showed significantly lower diversity (normalized Chao1). Patients showed TRBV5-6, TRBV5-1 and TRBV20-1 among five TRBV segments more frequent than in controls.

Concerning this clonotype: The target antigen is unknown.

Unique-molecular-identifier-tagged TCR beta cDNA libraries were used. A single record per CDR3 protein comes from TCRdb applying MiXCR to the PCR reads. The table includes hundreds of thousands of distinct CDR3 sequences, roughly 27% detected once. The CDR3 consists of 13 residues. V lost 5 bases to trimming and J lost 9 bases; unmatched junction nucleotides: 7. CDR1 is SGHDN and CDR2 is FVKESK in the germline V gene. Sequenced input: blood. This clonotype was obtained from a girl between 5 and 17 years old with multiple sclerosis. J is TRBJ2-3 and V is TRBV14, with TRBD1 identical over 8 bases. CDR3 sequence (DNA): TGTGCCAGCAGCAACGACAGGGGCGGGACGCAGTATTTT. It specifies CASSNDRGGTQYF.